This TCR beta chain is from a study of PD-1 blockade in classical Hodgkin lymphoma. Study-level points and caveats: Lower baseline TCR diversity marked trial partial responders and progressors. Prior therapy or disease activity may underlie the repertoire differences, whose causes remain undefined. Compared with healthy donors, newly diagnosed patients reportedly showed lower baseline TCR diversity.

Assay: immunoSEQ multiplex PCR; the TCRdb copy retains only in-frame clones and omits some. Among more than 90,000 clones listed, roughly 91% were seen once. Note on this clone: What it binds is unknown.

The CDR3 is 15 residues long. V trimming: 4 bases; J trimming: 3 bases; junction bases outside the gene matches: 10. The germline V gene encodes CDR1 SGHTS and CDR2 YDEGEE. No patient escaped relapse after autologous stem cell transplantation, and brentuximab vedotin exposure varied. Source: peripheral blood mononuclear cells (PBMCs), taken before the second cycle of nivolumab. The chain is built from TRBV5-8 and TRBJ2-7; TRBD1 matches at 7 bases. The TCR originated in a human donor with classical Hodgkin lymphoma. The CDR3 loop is CASSPETGSRYEQYF. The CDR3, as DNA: TGTGCCAGCAGCCCAGAGACAGGGTCCCGCTACGAGCAGTACTTC.